A single sample gave rise to the 15 T cell receptor beta chains below, sequenced in a study of blood T cell repertoires in COVID-19. TCRdb's table, derived via immunoSEQ multiplex PCR, lists solely in-frame clones and lacks some. The sample consists of approximately 360,000 clones, approximately 88% of them appearing once. Sequencing input: peripheral blood. The source of these receptors is a man in his forties with acute or convalescent COVID-19.

This clone was detected only once. The chain joins TRBV7-5 to TRBJ2-1; the D call of TRBD2 is as the table states it, not checked on the DNA. TRBV7-5 is described as a pseudogene. This CDR3 has 14 amino acids. The CDR3 region has the DNA TGTGCCAGAAGCACCTGGACTAGGGTCTATGAGCAGTTCTTC. This codes for CARSTWTRVYEQFF.

V and J are TRBV7-3 and TRBJ1-4, with 9 bases that match TRBD1. Germline CDR1 and CDR2: SGHTA and FQGTGA. This CDR3 region has 15 residues. Germline trimming cut 5 bases from V and 4 bases from J; bases unmatched to any gene: 5. The CDR3 nucleotides are TGTGCCAGCAGCACCAGGACAGGGGATAATGAAAAACTGTTTTTT. Amino acid sequence: CASSTRTGDNEKLFF.

The V gene is TRBV2, the J gene TRBJ2-2; D perhaps matches TRBD1 (6 bases). Trimming took 6 bases from V and 4 from J, leaving 9 bases between them. The CDR3 is made up of 13 amino acids. Germline V gene sequence: CDR1 SNHLY, CDR2 FYNNEI. The CDR3 DNA is TGTGCCAGCAGGGACAGCTCCACCGGGGAGCTGTTTTTT. It encodes CASRDSSTGELFF.

This chain connects TRBV6-5 to TRBJ1-4; 8 bases map to TRBD1. CDR1 and CDR2 from the germline V gene are MNHEY and SVGAGI. The CDR3 has 15 amino acids. With V trimmed by 6 bases and J by 5 bases, 8 bases remained unmatched. The CDR3 loop is CASSRATGGNEKLFF. In DNA form, the CDR3 reads TGTGCCAGCAGCCGAGCTACAGGGGGGAATGAAAAACTGTTTTTT.

This clone was recorded only once. The chain recombines TRBV11-2 with TRBJ2-3, with TRBD2 matching over 10 bases. This CDR3 spans 16 amino acids. The V gene's germline CDR1 is SGHAT and CDR2 FQNNGV. V shed 1 base and J 0 bases; nucleotides not matched to a gene: 1. The CDR3 DNA sequence: TGTGCCAGCAGCTTAGTACTAGCGGGGAGCACAGATACGCAGTATTTT. Its translation is CASSLVLAGSTDTQYF. Based on the CDR3 plus reference TRBV11-2 and TRBJ2-3, the full variable domain is EAGVAQSPRYKIIEKRQSVAFWCNPISGHATLYWYQQILGQGPKLLIQFQNNGVVDDSQLPKDRFSAERLKGVDSTLKIQPAKLEDSAVYLCASSLVLAGSTDTQYFGPGTRLTVL.

V usage is TRBV6-5 and J usage is TRBJ2-7; perhaps TRBD2 as D (5 bases). V was trimmed by 2 bases and J by 3 bases, leaving 5 bases between them. CDR1 MNHEY and CDR2 SVGAGI come from the germline V gene. The CDR3 covers 12 residues. CDR3 nucleotides: TGTGCCAGCAGTTACGAGGGCTACGAGCAGTACTTC. It encodes CASSYEGYEQYF.

This clone was recorded once. V usage is TRBV6-6 and J usage is TRBJ2-6, with D possibly being TRBD2 (5 bases). This CDR3 has 15 amino acids. Germline V lookup: CDR1 MNHNY, CDR2 SVGAGI (reference sequence). V lost 5 bases to trimming and J lost 0 bases, with 8 bases between them. CDR3: CASSRAASGANVLTF. For the CDR3, the DNA is TGTGCCAGCAGTCGAGCGGCCTCTGGGGCCAACGTCCTGACTTTC.

This chain uses TRBV29-1 with TRBJ1-1; 7 bases match TRBD1. In germline, CDR1 is SQVTM, CDR2 ANQGSEA. The CDR3 contains 14 residues. V was clipped by 7 bases and J by 1 base; unmatched bases: 9. CDR3 loop: CSAKRGQTNTEAFF. CDR3 nucleotides: TGCAGCGCCAAAAGGGGACAGACGAACACTGAAGCTTTCTTT.

V usage is TRBV9 and J usage is TRBJ1-3, with D unclear. In germline, CDR1 is SGDLS, CDR2 YYNGEE. Deletions cut 7 bases from V and 2 bases from J, with 10 bases between. The CDR3 extends over 13 amino acids. As DNA, the CDR3 is TGTGCCAGCCGAGGACTGCCTGGAAACACCATATATTTT. Its translation: CASRGLPGNTIYF.

CDR3: CASSRTQDYNEQFF. The CDR3, as DNA: TGTGCCAGCAGTAGGACACAGGACTACAATGAGCAGTTCTTC. The chain joins TRBV6-2 or TRBV6-3 to TRBJ2-1, with D possibly being TRBD1 (5 bases). V was clipped by 5 bases and J by 3 bases, with 11 bases between them. CDR3 length equals 14 residues. Germline-derived CDR1 and CDR2 are MNHEY and SVGEGT.

This chain joins TRBV27 and TRBJ2-7, with D possibly being TRBD1 (6 bases). The ends were cut back, 7 bases at V and 5 bases at J, with 15 bases in the middle. This CDR3 comprises 13 residues. Germline CDR1 reads MNHEY; CDR2 reads SMNVEV (reference sequence). The CDR3 coding sequence is TGTGCCAGCAAGCCCCCAGGGGTCCACGAGCAGTACTTC. As protein: CASKPPGVHEQYF.

This clone has just one count. The chain has TRBV5-1 and TRBJ2-5; D is undetermined. CDR3 length: 16 residues. Deletions cut 0 bases from V and 5 bases from J, with 17 bases between. Germline V gives CDR1 SGHRS, CDR2 YFSETQ. The CDR3 is CASSLGGSTAGETQYF. For the CDR3, the DNA is TGCGCCAGCAGCTTGGGTGGCAGTACGGCCGGGGAGACCCAGTACTTC.

The chain carries TRBV7-2 and TRBJ1-2; D is possibly TRBD1 (5 bases). The CDR3 consists of 14 residues. V was pared by 5 bases and J by 8 bases, with 18 bases between. Germline V gene lookup returns CDR1 SGHTA and CDR2 FQGNSA. Here the CDR3 DNA reads TGTGCCAGCAGCCTACGGGGGAGGGCGCAGGGCTACACCTTC. It specifies CASSLRGRAQGYTF.

The genes are TRBV30 and TRBJ2-7; the D is unclear. The length of the CDR3 is 12 residues. Per the germline V gene, CDR1 is GTSNPN and CDR2 is SVGIG (reference sequence). Trimming shortened V by 1 base and J by 4 bases, and 8 bases separated the two germline ends. Written as DNA, the CDR3 is TGTGCCTGGAGTGATATCTTATACGAGCAGTACTTC. Translated: CAWSDILYEQYF.

The chain uses TRBV27 and TRBJ2-7, with a possible D match to TRBD1 (6 bases). Germline-derived CDR1 and CDR2 are MNHEY and SMNVEV (reference sequence). The CDR3 covers 13 residues. V lost 5 bases to trimming and J lost 3 bases, with 11 bases between them. Here the CDR3 DNA reads TGTGCCAGCAGTCCGGGGACACACTACGAGCAGTACTTC. This gives the protein CASSPGTHYEQYF.